This T cell receptor beta chain was sequenced during a study of OX40 agonist ivuxolimab in advanced cancers. Whole-study results and caveats: Near-lowest levels of clonal expansion characterized partial responders at 0.1-3.0 mg/kg.

The CDR3 has 12 amino acids. CDR1 is PRHDT, CDR2 FYEKMQ, per germline (reference sequence). The method was immunoSEQ multiplex PCR; TCRdb's version includes in-frame clones alone and lacks a portion of them. The table lists about 27,000 clones, approximately 78% of them singletons, with roughly 23% in the top ten. This clone is a singleton in its sample. The target antigen is unknown. This clonotype was obtained from an adult with an advanced solid tumor such as melanoma, head and neck, liver or kidney cancer. The J gene is TRBJ2-5, the V gene TRBV13; D unclear. The closer fit of TRBJ2-7 to the DNA end suggests the J call may be wrong. The sample consisted of CD4+ or CD8+ T cells sorted from blood, taken in a trial of the OX40 agonist ivuxolimab. The CDR3 loop reads CASSLEAYEQYF. The CDR3 DNA reads TGTGCCAGCAGCTTAGAGGCATACGAGCAGTACTTC.